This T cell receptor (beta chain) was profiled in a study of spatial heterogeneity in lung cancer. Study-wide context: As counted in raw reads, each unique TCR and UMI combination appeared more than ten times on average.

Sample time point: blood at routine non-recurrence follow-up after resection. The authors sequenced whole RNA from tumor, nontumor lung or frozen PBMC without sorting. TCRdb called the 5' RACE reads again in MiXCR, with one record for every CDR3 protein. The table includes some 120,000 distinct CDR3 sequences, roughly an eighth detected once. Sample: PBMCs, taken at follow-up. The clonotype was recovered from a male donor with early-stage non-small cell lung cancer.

The CDR3 sequence: CSVRRQDGLNTEAFF. CDR3 DNA: TGCAGCGTTAGGAGACAGGACGGACTGAACACTGAAGCTTTCTTT. The gene calls are TRBV29-1 and TRBJ1-1, with D possibly matching TRBD1 (6 bases). Germline assignment: CDR1 SQVTM and CDR2 ANQGSEA. The CDR3 extends over 15 amino acids. V dropped 5 bases and J dropped 0 bases, with 16 bases sitting between them.